Below, one T cell receptor (beta chain) is given with its context. As originally analysed: Estimation of nucleated cell counts was performed using reference gene primer amplification. Sequencing used immunoSEQ multiplex PCR; TCRdb keeps in-frame clones, though not all of them. Clonal size and the V and J genes are those of that table, whereas D and trimming came from the DNA. The sample shows fewer than 500,000 clones, 85% to 90% of them seen only once. Membership in each cohort depended on participant-reported clinical history. This sample was included in a study of blood T cell repertoires in COVID-19. V lost 6 bases to trimming and J lost 0 bases, with 6 bases between them. The CDR3 sequence is 14 residues long. Germline CDR1 and CDR2: MNHEY and SMNVEV (reference sequence).

Source material: PBMCs or T cells enriched from blood (not recorded which). The clonotype originates from a man under 40 who had recovered from COVID-19. The chain couples TRBV27 to TRBJ1-6; D uncertain. CDR3 sequence: CASRQSSYNSPLHF. Written as DNA, the CDR3 is TGTGCCAGCAGACAGAGCTCCTATAATTCACCCCTCCACTTT.